Following are 27 T cell receptor beta chains from one sample sequenced in a study of blood T cells in healthy people across ages. Alongside a J-beta primer mix, a sample-barcoded 5' primer served in a second PCR lasting roughly 7 to 11 cycles. One entry per CDR3 protein, called by TCRdb with MiXCR from the 5' RACE reads. The table records approximately 780,000 distinct CDR3 sequences, around 24% of them present only once. These data were also reused for a study on T cells of mothers and their children.

Sequencing was carried out using blood. The receptors here all came from a boy aged 5-17 years in good health.

The table lists this clonotype with a few counts. The chain couples TRBV10-2 to TRBJ2-7, with 12 bases fitting TRBD2. There are 16 residues in the CDR3. Germline V gene lookup returns CDR1 WSHSY and CDR2 SAAADI. With 4 bases clipped from V and 3 bases from J, the junction kept 7 bases outside the gene matches. The CDR3 coding sequence is TGCGCCAGCAGTGGGACTAGCGGGGCCGTCTTCTACGAGCAGTACTTC. It is translated as CASSGTSGAVFYEQYF.

The gene calls are TRBV20-1 and TRBJ1-4; 7 bases fit TRBD1. V was pared by 6 bases and J by 10 bases, with 8 bases of the junction left unmatched. Germline CDR1 and CDR2: DFQATT and SNEGSKA (reference sequence). CDR3 length: 12 residues. This chain's CDR3 is CSAETRQGKLFF. DNA of the CDR3: TGCAGTGCGGAAACAAGACAGGGAAAACTGTTTTTT.

The V call is TRBV30, the J call TRBJ2-1, with D tentatively TRBD1 (7 bases). Judging by the DNA end, TRBJ2-5 fits better; the J call may be wrong. CDR3 length: 12 amino acids. In germline, CDR1 is GTSNPN, CDR2 SVGIG (reference sequence). CDR3 sequence (DNA): TGTGCCTGGAGTCGGCAGGGGGGGACCCAGTACTTC. Translating gives CAWSRQGGTQYF.

The chain is built from TRBV18 and TRBJ2-4, with no clear D. CDR1 is KGHSH and CDR2 is LQKENI in the germline V gene. The V and J ends lost 0 bases and 0 bases respectively, with 6 bases between them. The CDR3 extends over 15 amino acids. The CDR3 is CASSPPRLAKNIQYF. The DNA for the CDR3 is TGTGCCAGCTCACCACCGAGGCTAGCCAAAAACATTCAGTACTTC. Full variable domain (remainder filled in from reference TRBV18 and TRBJ2-4): NAGVMQNPRHLVRRRGQEARLRCSPMKGHSHVYWYRQLPEEGLKFMVYLQKENIIDESGMPKERFSAEFPKEGPSILRIQQVVRGDSAAYFCASSPPRLAKNIQYFGAGTRLSVL.

In its sample, this clonotype was seen a few times. The gene calls are TRBV20-1 and TRBJ1-2, with D possibly TRBD1 on 6 matching bases. This CDR3 is built from 13 residues. Trimming took 7 bases from V and 2 from J, leaving 14 bases between them. Germline V gene lookup returns CDR1 DFQATT and CDR2 SNEGSKA (reference sequence). CDR3 DNA sequence: TGCAGTGTTACGGACAGCCTGAACTATGGCTACACCTTC. Translating it yields CSVTDSLNYGYTF.

This sequence joins TRBV20-1 and TRBJ2-5; a weak D match, TRBD2 (6 bases). The CDR3 has 13 residues. From germline, CDR1 is DFQATT and CDR2 SNEGSKA (reference sequence). Trimming stripped 8 bases from V and 1 base from J, with 14 bases between. CDR3 nucleotide sequence: TGCAGTTTGGGGAGGTCCATCCAAGAGACCCAGTACTTC. Its protein product is CSLGRSIQETQYF.

The chain uses TRBV12-3 or TRBV12-4 and TRBJ2-1; TRBD2 agrees at 13 bases. This CDR3 region has 16 residues. Trimming took 6 bases from V and 8 from J; bases not matched to a gene: 10. CDR3 protein: CASSPLLAGGRHEQFF. The CDR3 region has the DNA TGTGCCAGCAGCCCCTTACTAGCGGGGGGGCGGCATGAGCAGTTCTTC.

The table lists this clonotype with a few counts. CDR3 DNA sequence: TGTGCCAGCAGCTTATTTGGTCCGGGGCTTAAACAAGAGACCCAGTACTTC. It yields the protein CASSLFGPGLKQETQYF. V is TRBV7-3 and J is TRBJ2-5, with D tentatively TRBD1 or TRBD2 (5 bases each). V lost 2 bases, J lost 2 bases, and 18 bases lay in between. The CDR3 spans 17 residues. Germline-derived CDR1 and CDR2 are SGHTA and FQGTGA.

The CDR3 coding sequence is TGTGCCTGGAGTAGGGGGCAGGGCGAGCAGTACTTC. Residues: CAWSRGQGEQYF. The chain recombines TRBV30 with TRBJ2-7; 7 nucleotides line up with TRBD1. The CDR3 covers 12 residues. Looked up from germline, CDR1 is GTSNPN and CDR2 is SVGIG (reference sequence). V lost 2 bases, J lost 6 bases, and 4 bases stayed unmatched.

This clonotype was observed a few times. The chain recombines TRBV12-3 or TRBV12-4 with TRBJ2-1; D is perhaps TRBD2 (7 bases). CDR3 size: 15 residues. V was cut by 3 bases and J by 4 bases, with 13 bases left in between. The chain's CDR3 is CASSFERGGYNEQFF. In nucleotides, the CDR3 is TGTGCCAGCAGTTTCGAGAGGGGGGGGTACAATGAGCAGTTCTTC.

This clonotype appeared a few times. The V and J genes are TRBV5-1 and TRBJ2-7; the D is unclear. Trimming removed 0 bases from V and 5 bases from J, with 9 bases in between. The CDR3 length is 13 residues. The germline V gene encodes CDR1 SGHRS and CDR2 YFSETQ. CDR3 protein: CASSLVSADEQYF. The DNA of the CDR3 is TGCGCCAGCAGCTTGGTCTCGGCCGACGAGCAGTACTTC.

The V and J genes are TRBV15 and TRBJ2-1; tentative D call: TRBD2 (7 bases). The CDR3 contains 17 residues. Trimming stripped 3 bases from V and 0 bases from J, with 15 bases between. CDR1 LNHNV and CDR2 YYDKDF come from the germline V gene (reference sequence). The CDR3 sequence is CATSSWDRGASYNEQFF. Here the CDR3 DNA reads TGTGCCACCAGCAGTTGGGACCGGGGGGCCTCCTACAATGAGCAGTTCTTC.

Points on this clonotype: Being one base from a much bigger clone, this may be a read error. V gene TRBV29-1 combines with J gene TRBJ1-1; D might be TRBD1 (6 bases). Germline CDR1 reads SQVTM; CDR2 reads ANQGSEA. CDR3 length: 13 residues. V shed 3 bases and J shed 0 bases, with 8 bases lying between them. CDR3: CSVDGQMNTEAFF. Written as DNA, the CDR3 is TGCAGCGTTGACGGACAGATGAACACTGAAGCTTTCTTT.

This clonotype was observed a few times. The chain combines TRBV6-6 with TRBJ2-5; D uncertain. The better agreement between TRBJ2-1 and the DNA end casts doubt on the J call. The germline V gene has CDR1 MNHNY and CDR2 SVGAGI (reference sequence). The CDR3 consists of 11 residues. In DNA form, the CDR3 reads TGTGCCAGCAGTTACTCGTCTGAGCAGTTCTTC. Encoded protein: CASSYSSEQFF.

The gene calls are TRBV7-3 and TRBJ2-7; weak D call: TRBD2 (6 bases). This CDR3 region has 17 residues. Trimming removed 1 base from V and 1 base from J, with 17 bases in between. Germline CDR1 SGHTA, CDR2 FQGTGA. The CDR3 loop reads CASSLRPLEGSSYEQYF. CDR3 nucleotide sequence: TGTGCCAGCAGCTTAAGGCCCCTGGAGGGAAGTTCCTACGAGCAGTACTTC.

This clonotype was picked up a small number of times. The rearrangement links TRBV3-1 to TRBJ1-4; D is unresolved. The germline gives CDR1 LGHDT, CDR2 YNNKEL (reference sequence). The CDR3 is 15 amino acids. Deletions cut 4 bases from V and 5 bases from J, with 14 bases between. In DNA form, the CDR3 reads TGTGCCAGCAGCCTGCAGTTCGGGGAGAATGAAAAACTGTTTTTT. Encoded protein: CASSLQFGENEKLFF.

This clonotype was picked up one time. V gene TRBV6-5 combines with J gene TRBJ2-2, with a weak D call TRBD2 (5 bases). This CDR3 has 13 residues. Trimming removed 7 bases at V and 6 bases at J, with 12 bases between. CDR1 is MNHEY and CDR2 is SVGAGI in the germline V gene. The CDR3 reads CASNLRGSGELFF. CDR3 nucleotides: TGTGCCAGCAACCTTAGAGGGTCCGGGGAGCTGTTTTTT.

The chain carries TRBV28 and TRBJ1-2, with D hard to call. This CDR3 spans 13 amino acids. The germline V gene has CDR1 MDHEN and CDR2 SYDVKM. Trimming cost V 9 bases and J 6 bases, with 17 bases left between them. The chain's CDR3 is CASTGEARDGYTF. CDR3 in DNA: TGTGCCAGTACTGGGGAAGCACGGGATGGCTACACCTTC.

The chain joins TRBV6-6 to TRBJ2-1; D remains ambiguous. The end of the DNA is better explained by TRBJ2-7, so the J call may be wrong. CDR1 and CDR2 (germline): MNHNY, SVGAGI (reference sequence). CDR3 length: 14 amino acids. The CDR3 region is CASSYLKDVYEQYF. The CDR3, as DNA: TGTGCCAGCAGTTACCTAAAGGACGTATACGAGCAGTACTTC.

This clonotype has a handful of counts. V gene TRBV19 combines with J gene TRBJ2-5, with D maybe TRBD2 (6 bases). TRBJ2-7 matches the DNA end more closely, so the J call is doubtful. This CDR3 region has 14 residues. CDR1 is LNHDA and CDR2 is SQIVND in the germline V gene (reference sequence). CDR3 amino acids: CASSMGNQAGEQYF. The CDR3 bases are TGTGCCAGTAGTATGGGCAATCAAGCGGGCGAGCAGTACTTC.

The table lists this clonotype with a few counts. The gene calls are TRBV5-1 and TRBJ1-2; D unclear. V was clipped by 3 bases and J by 0 bases, with 9 bases between them. CDR3 length: 14 amino acids. Germline assignment: CDR1 SGHRS and CDR2 YFSETQ. This chain's CDR3 is CASSWGRANYGYTF. For the CDR3, the DNA is TGCGCCAGCAGCTGGGGTCGGGCTAACTATGGCTACACCTTC.

This clonotype appeared a few times. V and J are TRBV12-3 or TRBV12-4 and TRBJ1-2; 8 bases are a match to TRBD1. V was clipped by 5 bases and J by 0 bases; unmatched bases: 8. The CDR3 contains 16 residues. The DNA of the CDR3 is TGTGCCAGCAGTGCCTCCGGGACAGGCACTAACTATGGCTACACCTTC. Protein product: CASSASGTGTNYGYTF.

J is TRBJ2-5 and V is TRBV29-1; 8 bases fit TRBD2. CDR1 is SQVTM, CDR2 ANQGSEA, per germline. The V gene end was trimmed by 4 bases and the J gene end by 1 base; junction bases not matched to a gene: 8. CDR3 length: 15 residues. CDR3 sequence: CSVGERRGVQETQYF. The CDR3 bases are TGCAGCGTTGGCGAACGGCGGGGGGTCCAAGAGACCCAGTACTTC.

There are a few counts of this clonotype. The chain recombines TRBV10-3 with TRBJ2-5, with D hard to call. The V gene lost 3 bases and the J gene lost 6 bases, with 5 bases spanning the gap. The V gene's germline CDR1 is ENHRY and CDR2 SYGVKD. The CDR3 length is 11 residues. CDR3 amino acids: CAISEGQTQYF. The CDR3 DNA is TGTGCCATCAGTGAAGGGCAGACCCAGTACTTC.

The chain employs TRBV6-5 and TRBJ2-6; TRBD1 might be the D (6 bases). The CDR3 spans 16 residues. V gave up 0 bases and J gave up 1 base, with 7 bases separating them. The germline gives CDR1 MNHEY, CDR2 SVGAGI. CDR3 protein: CASSYSQGSGANVLTF. Written as DNA, the CDR3 is TGTGCCAGCAGTTACTCACAGGGTTCTGGGGCCAACGTCCTGACTTTC.

The chain uses TRBV6-4 and TRBJ2-3; the D is unclear. CDR3 length: 13 amino acids. Germline V gives CDR1 MRHNA, CDR2 SNTAGT. Trimming shortened V by 7 bases and J by 5 bases, and 13 bases separated the two germline ends. CDR3 region: CASTTMVGDTQYF. The DNA for the CDR3 is TGTGCCAGCACCACCATGGTGGGAGATACGCAGTATTTT.

This clonotype has only a few counts. The J gene is TRBJ1-5, the V gene TRBV12-3 or TRBV12-4; D gene uncertain. CDR3 length: 14 amino acids. The V end was cut by 3 bases, the J end by 1 base, with 7 bases between. CDR3 sequence reads: CASSFRRSNQPQHF. DNA for the CDR3: TGTGCCAGCAGTTTTAGGCGGAGCAATCAGCCCCAGCATTTT.